A single sample gave rise to the 30 T cell receptor beta chains below, sequenced in a study of T cell changes during pregnancy in multiple sclerosis. The protocol was immunoSEQ multiplex PCR, while the TCRdb copy is restricted to in-frame clones and leaves out a portion. Of more than 70,000 clones listed, 93% were seen once; the top ten hold roughly 2.5%. The sequencing here drew on peripheral blood, taken in the second trimester of pregnancy. Receptors originate from a female donor with multiple sclerosis, enrolled in a pregnancy study.

The V and J genes are TRBV30 and TRBJ1-3; unclear D gene. The CDR3 spans 12 residues. CDR1 is GTSNPN, CDR2 SVGIG, per germline (reference sequence). The V end was cut by 4 bases, the J end by 0 bases, with 4 bases between. DNA for the CDR3: TGTGCCTGGACTAGCTCTGGAAACACCATATATTTT. Translated, it gives CAWTSSGNTIYF. The whole variable domain, filled in from reference TRBV30 and TRBJ1-3, reads SQTIHQWPATLVQPVGSPLSLECTVEGTSNPNLYWYRQAAGRGLQLLFYSVGIGQISSEVPQNLSASRPQDRQFILSSKKLLLSDSGFYLCAWTSSGNTIYFGEGSWLTVV.

The J gene is TRBJ2-1, the V gene TRBV18, with D perhaps matching TRBD1 (7 bases). The V gene's germline CDR1 is KGHSH and CDR2 LQKENI. V was pared by 2 bases and J by 0 bases, with 20 bases between. The CDR3 contains 19 residues. CDR3 bases: TGTGCCAGCTCACCATTGGTGGCAGGGGGGCCGAGCTCCTACAATGAGCAGTTCTTC. Its translation is CASSPLVAGGPSSYNEQFF.

The chain links TRBV27 to TRBJ1-2; weak D call: TRBD1 (5 bases). The CDR3 has 13 residues. Trimming left V 3 bases short and J 7 bases short, with 12 bases between. Germline loops: CDR1 MNHEY, CDR2 SMNVEV (reference sequence). The CDR3 nucleotides are TGTGCCAGCAGTTTGGGAGGGGTGGGTGGCTACACCTTC. Its translation is CASSLGGVGGYTF.

The chain has TRBV7-9 and TRBJ1-2; D is unresolved. V was trimmed by 1 base and J by 8 bases, leaving 8 bases between them. The germline V gene has CDR1 SEHNR and CDR2 FQNEAQ (reference sequence). The CDR3 sequence is 12 residues long. The CDR3 nucleotides read TGTGCCAGCAGCTTAGAAACGCGAGGCTACACCTTC. It encodes CASSLETRGYTF.

This clone appeared a single time. This chain connects TRBV14 to TRBJ1-5, with 7 bases identical to TRBD1. Germline CDR1 reads SGHDN; CDR2 reads FVKESK. V lost 0 bases and J lost 3; bases outside the gene matches: 5. The CDR3 is made up of 16 amino acids. The DNA for the CDR3 is TGTGCCAGCAGCCAAGATCGGACAGGCCTCAATCAGCCCCAGCATTTT. Protein sequence: CASSQDRTGLNQPQHF. Full variable domain (missing parts from reference TRBV14 and TRBJ1-5): EAGVTQFPSHSVIEKGQTVTLRCDPISGHDNLYWYRRVMGKEIKFLLHFVKESKQDESGMPNNRFLAERTGGTYSTLKVQPAELEDSGVYFCASSQDRTGLNQPQHFGDGTRLSIL.

This chain connects TRBV30 to TRBJ1-4; 12 bases line up with TRBD1. The CDR3 runs to 19 residues. V shed 5 bases and J 7 bases; nucleotides not matched to a gene: 20. Germline CDR1 GTSNPN, CDR2 SVGIG (reference sequence). In DNA, the CDR3 is TGTGCCTGGCTTATTCCCAGGGGACAGGGGGCTTCCGGCGTTGAAAAACTGTTTTTT. This gives the protein CAWLIPRGQGASGVEKLFF.

This chain connects TRBV7-3 to TRBJ2-3; D not resolved. CDR1 SGHTA and CDR2 FQGTGA come from the germline V gene. Trimming removed 3 bases at V and 6 bases at J, with 10 bases between. The CDR3 runs 13 residues. The CDR3 spells CASSLVFRDTQYF. CDR3 bases: TGTGCCAGCAGCTTGGTTTTCCGGGATACGCAGTATTTT.

V is TRBV6-1 and J is TRBJ1-5; 12 bases match TRBD1. After removal of 6 bases from V and 3 bases from J, the junction contained 3 bases not matched to a gene. The CDR3 length is 15 residues. Germline V gene data show CDR1 as MNHNS and CDR2 as SASEGT. DNA of the CDR3: TGTGCCAGCAGCGGGGGACAGGGGGCCAATCAGCCCCAGCATTTT. Its protein is CASSGGQGANQPQHF.

The V call is TRBV19, the J call TRBJ1-5, with a weak D call TRBD1 (5 bases). Germline V gene sequence: CDR1 LNHDA, CDR2 SQIVND (reference sequence). This CDR3 has 15 amino acids. Trimming removed 7 bases from V and 4 bases from J, with 17 bases in between. The CDR3 DNA sequence: TGTGCCAGTATCCCAGACAGAACTTTTAATCAGCCCCAGCATTTT. The encoded protein is CASIPDRTFNQPQHF.

The genes are TRBV9 and TRBJ2-5; tentatively, D is TRBD1 (6 bases). Trimming cost V 0 bases and J 3 bases, with 18 bases left between them. The CDR3 has 17 residues. Germline V gene sequence: CDR1 SGDLS, CDR2 YYNGEE. Written as DNA, the CDR3 is TGTGCCAGCAGCGTAGCCCCGTTGGGAAGGGGGAAAGAGACCCAGTACTTC. Its translation is CASSVAPLGRGKETQYF.

The chain recombines TRBV29-1 with TRBJ2-5; 9 bases are shared with TRBD1. With V trimmed by 5 bases and J by 5 bases, 9 bases remained unmatched. Germline V gene sequence: CDR1 SQVTM, CDR2 ANQGSEA. This CDR3 contains 14 residues. The CDR3 sequence is CSVRPGQGGETQYF. The CDR3 DNA reads TGCAGCGTTCGGCCGGGACAGGGAGGGGAGACCCAGTACTTC.

The J gene is TRBJ1-1, the V gene TRBV6-6; D remains unclear. CDR1 and CDR2 from the germline V gene are MNHNY and SVGAGI (reference sequence). Trimming left V 8 bases short and J 4 bases short, with 23 bases between. This CDR3 spans 16 amino acids. This chain's CDR3 is CASAWRTSYESTEAFF. The CDR3 DNA follows: TGTGCCAGCGCTTGGAGAACTTCTTACGAGAGCACTGAAGCTTTCTTT.

The chain has TRBV5-1 and TRBJ2-2; 7 nucleotides match TRBD2. V shed 6 bases, J shed 4 bases, and the junction held 6 bases outside the gene matches. The germline gives CDR1 SGHRS, CDR2 YFSETQ. This CDR3 is built from 14 residues. In DNA form, the CDR3 reads TGCGCCAGCACCACCACGGGGGGCACCGGGGAGCTGTTTTTT. As protein: CASTTTGGTGELFF. The full variable domain, its missing parts supplied by reference TRBV5-1 and TRBJ2-2, is KAGVTQTPRYLIKTRGQQVTLSCSPISGHRSVSWYQQTPGQGLQFLFEYFSETQRNKGNFPGRFSGRQFSNSRSEMNVSTLELGDSALYLCASTTTGGTGELFFGEGSRLTVL.

The V gene is TRBV6-5, the J gene TRBJ2-7, with TRBD2 matching over 12 bases. This CDR3 comprises 15 residues. Germline V gene data show CDR1 as MNHEY and CDR2 as SVGAGI. Unmatched junction bases numbered 7, after V lost 6 bases and J lost 4 bases. DNA for the CDR3: TGTGCCAGCAGCCTAGCGGGGGGGCTTATGTACGAGCAGTACTTC. Residues: CASSLAGGLMYEQYF.

The chain recombines TRBV5-1 with TRBJ1-6; TRBD1 matches at 11 bases. CDR1 and CDR2 (germline): SGHRS, YFSETQ. The CDR3 is made up of 15 amino acids. V shed 4 bases and J 7 bases; nucleotides not matched to a gene: 4. CDR3 nucleotide sequence: TGCGCCAGCAGCACCCGGACAGGGGGCAATTCACCCCTCCACTTT. It codes for CASSTRTGGNSPLHF.

CDR3 in DNA: TGCGCCAGCAGCACTAGCGGGGGAAACAATGAGCAGTTCTTC. This sequence encodes CASSTSGGNNEQFF. The chain recombines TRBV5-1 with TRBJ2-1; TRBD2 agrees at 11 bases. The CDR3 loop spans 14 amino acids. Germline lookup yields CDR1 SGHRS and CDR2 YFSETQ. The V gene end was trimmed by 4 bases and the J gene end by 5 bases; junction bases not matched to a gene: 2.

The chain links TRBV2 to TRBJ1-2; D unclear. V gave up 7 bases and J gave up 0 bases, with 15 bases separating them. Per germline, CDR1 SNHLY and CDR2 FYNNEI. CDR3 length: 15 residues. The CDR3 DNA follows: TGTGCCAGCACCCGAACCGACACACCTAACTATGGCTACACCTTC. Translation gives CASTRTDTPNYGYTF.

This rearrangement joins TRBV2 to TRBJ1-2; TRBD1 is a possible D gene (6 bases). Germline V lookup: CDR1 SNHLY, CDR2 FYNNEI. The V end lost 0 bases, the J end lost 5 bases, and 16 bases lay between the germline ends. The CDR3 is 16 residues long. The CDR3 protein is CASSEAPGGDRYGYTF. CDR3 sequence (DNA): TGTGCCAGCAGTGAAGCGCCGGGGGGCGATAGGTATGGCTACACCTTC.

V usage is TRBV27 and J usage is TRBJ1-6; D might be TRBD1 (5 bases). V was cut by 5 bases and J by 8 bases, with 13 bases left in between. CDR1 MNHEY and CDR2 SMNVEV come from the germline V gene (reference sequence). The CDR3 loop spans 14 amino acids. In DNA, the CDR3 is TGTGCCAGCAGTCATTCAGGGAAGGATTCACCCCTCCACTTT. Protein sequence: CASSHSGKDSPLHF.

This rearrangement joins TRBV5-4 to TRBJ2-7; D possibly corresponds to TRBD2 (7 bases). The CDR3 loop spans 14 amino acids. The germline V and J ends were trimmed by 5 bases and 3 bases, with 15 bases remaining between them. Germline values: CDR1 SGHNT, CDR2 YYREEE (reference sequence). CDR3 nucleotide sequence: TGTGCCAGCAGTGGGGGGGGCGCTCACTACGAGCAGTACTTC. Its protein is CASSGGGAHYEQYF. The full variable domain, its missing parts supplied by reference TRBV5-4 and TRBJ2-7, is ETGVTQSPTHLIKTRGQQVTLRCSSQSGHNTVSWYQQALGQGPQFIFQYYREEENGRGNFPPRFSGLQFPNYSSELNVNALELDDSALYLCASSGGGAHYEQYFGPGTRLTVT.

This clone was seen a single time. The J gene is TRBJ2-5, the V gene TRBV9; perhaps TRBD2 as D (6 bases). V was trimmed by 2 bases and J by 5 bases, leaving 10 bases between them. The CDR3 runs 13 residues. Looked up from germline, CDR1 is SGDLS and CDR2 is YYNGEE. DNA of the CDR3: TGTGCCAGCAGCGTCAGCAGCGGGGAGACCCAGTACTTC. It encodes CASSVSSGETQYF.

The chain has TRBV19 and TRBJ2-2; 8 bases fit TRBD1. This CDR3 has 14 amino acids. The germline V gene encodes CDR1 LNHDA and CDR2 SQIVND (reference sequence). J gave up 6 bases and V 4 bases, and 4 bases lay outside the gene matches. The CDR3 sequence: CASSKDRAAGELFF. The CDR3 coding sequence is TGTGCCAGTAGTAAGGACAGGGCAGCCGGGGAGCTGTTTTTT. The entire variable domain, with the rest obtained from reference TRBV19 and TRBJ2-2, is as follows: DGGITQSPKYLFRKEGQNVTLSCEQNLNHDAMYWYRQDPGQGLRLIYYSQIVNDFQKGDIAEGYSVSREKKESFPLTVTSAQKNPTAFYLCASSKDRAAGELFFGEGSRLTVL.

This clone was seen more than once but under ten times. The rearrangement links TRBV9 to TRBJ2-2; D possibly corresponds to TRBD2 (6 bases). This CDR3 is 16 amino acids long. CDR1 and CDR2 (germline): SGDLS, YYNGEE. V lost 4 bases and J lost 0, with 13 bases in between. CDR3 in amino acids: CASSSRDFSNTGELFF. The CDR3 DNA is TGTGCCAGCAGCTCCCGGGACTTTTCGAACACCGGGGAGCTGTTTTTT. The entire variable domain, with the rest obtained from reference TRBV9 and TRBJ2-2, is as follows: DSGVTQTPKHLITATGQRVTLRCSPRSGDLSVYWYQQSLDQGLQFLIQYYNGEERAKGNILERFSAQQFPDLHSELNLSSLELGDSALYFCASSSRDFSNTGELFFGEGSRLTVL.

CDR3 protein: CATGLAGSHNEQFF. As DNA, the CDR3 is TGTGCTACCGGACTAGCGGGGTCCCACAATGAGCAGTTCTTC. This chain joins TRBV10-3 and TRBJ2-1, with 12 positions matching TRBD2. The CDR3 extends over 14 amino acids. CDR1 and CDR2 from the germline V gene are ENHRY and SYGVKD.

The chain couples TRBV4-2 to TRBJ2-1; 8 bases are a match to TRBD2. Germline V lookup: CDR1 LGHNA, CDR2 YNFKEQ. CDR3 length: 16 residues. V lost 4 bases and J lost 5; bases outside the gene matches: 10. This chain's CDR3 is CASSPGAGVSHNEQFF. In DNA form, the CDR3 reads TGTGCCAGCAGCCCAGGAGCGGGGGTTTCCCACAATGAGCAGTTCTTC.

This chain links TRBV7-9 with TRBJ1-3, with D possibly being TRBD1 (5 bases). Germline lookup yields CDR1 SEHNR and CDR2 FQNEAQ (reference sequence). The CDR3 spans 16 residues. Trimming stripped 1 base from V and 0 bases from J, with 10 bases between. In nucleotides, the CDR3 is TGTGCCAGCAGCTTAGATGGCAGGGCCTCTGGAAACACCATATATTTT. It is translated as CASSLDGRASGNTIYF.

V and J are TRBV29-1 and TRBJ2-1; 10 bases are shared with TRBD1. This CDR3 is built from 14 residues. V lost 6 bases to trimming and J lost 7 bases; unmatched junction nucleotides: 9. The germline CDR1 and CDR2 sequences are SQVTM and ANQGSEA. The CDR3 DNA reads as TGCAGCGTAACCGGACAGGGGGACTCTAATGAGCAGTTCTTC. The encoded protein is CSVTGQGDSNEQFF.

The chain is built from TRBV28 and TRBJ1-2; D possibly corresponds to TRBD1 (5 bases). Germline CDR1 MDHEN, CDR2 SYDVKM. Trimming took 7 bases from V and 1 from J, leaving 13 bases between them. The CDR3 runs 14 residues. This chain's CDR3 is CASTSPTDNYGYTF. The CDR3 region has the DNA TGTGCCAGCACATCCCCGACAGATAACTATGGCTACACCTTC.

The chain uses TRBV5-4 and TRBJ2-1, with D maybe TRBD2 (6 bases). The ends were cut back, 4 bases at V and 9 bases at J, with 14 bases in the middle. The CDR3 contains 13 residues. From germline, CDR1 is SGHNT and CDR2 YYREEE (reference sequence). The CDR3 DNA sequence: TGTGCCAGCAGCCCCACGGGGGTGGGTGAGCAGTTCTTC. Its translation: CASSPTGVGEQFF. Variable domain in full (rest from reference TRBV5-4 and TRBJ2-1): ETGVTQSPTHLIKTRGQQVTLRCSSQSGHNTVSWYQQALGQGPQFIFQYYREEENGRGNFPPRFSGLQFPNYSSELNVNALELDDSALYLCASSPTGVGEQFFGPGTRLTVL.

The gene calls are TRBV5-1 and TRBJ1-1; D is unclear. The V end lost 5 bases, the J end lost 1 base, and 12 bases lay between the germline ends. The CDR3 runs to 14 residues. Germline V gene data show CDR1 as SGHRS and CDR2 as YFSETQ. The CDR3 sequence: CASSPLSPNTEAFF. Here the CDR3 DNA reads TGCGCCAGCAGTCCTTTATCCCCGAACACTGAAGCTTTCTTT.